The clone carrying this T cell receptor (beta chain) was recorded many times. The CDR3 is made up of 15 amino acids. The V gene lost 2 bases and the J gene lost 5 bases, with 15 bases spanning the gap. Germline V gene lookup returns CDR1 SGHTA and CDR2 FQGNSA. This sample is drawn from a study of human T cells and chemical hapten exposure. Study-level background: Patients having alopecia areata, totalis or universalis were mostly female.

Time point described: pre-sensitization, week 0. The treatment was: therapeutic diphenylcyclopropenone sensitization with weekly scalp DPC. TCRdb recomputed calls from the RACE reads with MiXCR, one row per CDR3 protein. Altogether more than 300,000 distinct CDR3 sequences are present, about 5.1% being singletons, with the ten largest covering 2% to 3%. The source material was whole blood, sampled in connection with sensitization to the hapten diphenylcyclopropenone (DPC). This sequence was found in a woman aged 45-65 years with alopecia areata. Some clones in this sample may be carry-over from other donors' samples. The chain links TRBV7-2 to TRBJ1-1, with D perhaps TRBD1 (5 bases). Here the CDR3 DNA reads TGTGCCAGCAGCTTATGGAGGGGCCTAGAGACTGAAGCTTTCTTT. Protein product: CASSLWRGLETEAFF.